A selection of T cell receptor beta chains follows, all from one sample in a study of shared clonotypes between healthy human individuals. TCRdb's copy holds only in-frame clones and misses some; the assay was immunoSEQ multiplex PCR. The sample shows about 2,500,000 clones, approximately 92% of them seen only once. The sequenced sample consisted of naive CD4+ T cells sorted from blood. The receptors were gathered from a young man in good health. The CDR3 runs from the conserved cysteine through the conserved F or W. A D gene is named only where the DNA matches it firmly. Not every row has a clone size; where given, it reads once, few, many or a size class.

j_call d_call v_call clone_size cdr3_aa cdr3_nt
TRBJ2-2 TRBD2 TRBV6-1 NA CASSARLAGGNTGELFF TGTGCCAGCAGTGCCAGGCTAGCGGGGGGCAACACCGGGGAGCTGTTTTTT
TRBJ2-3 TRBD2 TRBV4-1 NA CASSQASGGGTDTQYF TGCGCCAGCAGCCAAGCTAGCGGGGGCGGCACAGATACGCAGTATTTT
TRBJ2-6 NA TRBV2 NA CASSVLTQSRANVLTF TGTGCCAGCAGTGTGTTGACACAAAGTCGGGCCAACGTCCTGACTTTC
TRBJ2-7 NA TRBV7-2 NA CASSRSYFDEQYF TGTGCCAGCAGCCGTTCTTATTTCGACGAGCAGTACTTC
TRBJ1-5 TRBD1 TRBV4-1 NA CASSRTGLNQPQHF TGCGCCAGCAGTCGGACAGGGTTGAATCAGCCCCAGCATTTT
TRBJ1-2 NA TRBV6-6 NA CASSYFDRGGYGYTF TGTGCCAGCAGTTACTTCGACCGGGGGGGGTATGGCTACACCTTC
TRBJ2-7 TRBD2 TRBV7-2 NA CASSLGALAGGLGEQYF TGTGCCAGCAGCTTAGGGGCTCTAGCGGGAGGTCTCGGCGAGCAGTACTTC
TRBJ1-2 TRBD1 TRBV11-2 NA CASSAGQGRIYGYTF TGTGCCAGCAGCGCGGGACAGGGCAGGATCTATGGCTACACCTTC
TRBJ2-2 NA TRBV9 NA CASSEAGPLTVESGELFF TGTGCCAGCAGCGAGGCCGGCCCGTTAACCGTTGAATCGGGGGAGCTGTTTTTT
TRBJ2-5 TRBD2 TRBV15 NA CATSRSGGRWETQYF TGTGCCACCAGCAGGAGCGGGGGCCGTTGGGAGACCCAGTACTTC
TRBJ1-5 NA TRBV6-1 once CASNSQGLSNQPQHF TGTGCCAGCAATTCCCAGGGGCTTAGCAATCAGCCCCAGCATTTT
TRBJ1-4 TRBD1 TRBV6-6 once CASSSSDRGSEKLFF TGTGCCAGCAGTTCCTCGGACAGGGGGAGCGAAAAACTGTTTTTT
TRBJ2-7 NA TRBV11-3 NA CASSLAGGGYYEQYF TGTGCCAGCAGCTTAGCGGGCGGGGGCTACTACGAGCAGTACTTC
TRBJ1-2 NA TRBV30 NA CAWSVPGLGNYGYTF TGTGCCTGGAGTGTACCAGGGCTGGGGAACTATGGCTACACCTTC
TRBJ1-4 TRBD1 TRBV11-2 NA CASRADRGNEKLFF TGTGCCAGCAGGGCAGACAGGGGTAATGAAAAACTGTTTTTT
TRBJ1-6 NA TRBV7-8 NA CASSLVHGSSYNSPLHF TGTGCCAGCAGCTTAGTTCACGGGAGCTCCTATAATTCACCCCTCCACTTT
TRBJ1-3 NA TRBV28 NA CASSFEGISGNTIYF TGTGCCAGCAGTTTCGAGGGTATCTCTGGAAACACCATATATTTT
TRBJ1-3 NA TRBV5-6 NA CASSMLGNTIYF TGTGCCAGCAGCATGTTGGGAAACACCATATATTTT
TRBJ2-3 NA TRBV5-1 once CASSRREGGDTDTQYF TGCGCCAGCAGCCGGAGAGAGGGTGGGGACACAGATACGCAGTATTTT
TRBJ2-5 TRBD1 TRBV6-5 NA CASSPTGGNWETQYF TGTGCCAGCAGTCCAACAGGGGGAAATTGGGAGACCCAGTACTTC
TRBJ1-2 NA TRBV2 NA CASSDEPTGYGYTF TGTGCCAGCAGTGATGAACCCACGGGCTATGGCTACACCTTC
TRBJ2-1 TRBD1 TRBV28 NA CASSPRTGEAYNEQFF TGTGCCAGCAGCCCGAGGACAGGGGAAGCCTACAATGAGCAGTTCTTC
TRBJ2-5 NA TRBV2 NA CASSALQETQYF TGTGCCAGCAGCGCCCTCCAAGAGACCCAGTACTTC
TRBJ2-5 TRBD1 TRBV19 NA CASSIGDRIQETQYF TGTGCCAGTAGTATAGGGGACAGGATCCAAGAGACCCAGTACTTC